This entry lists 16 T cell receptor beta chains sequenced from one sample in a study of blood T cell repertoires in COVID-19. Sequencing was performed with immunoSEQ multiplex PCR; in TCRdb, only in-frame clones are kept and a portion is missing. Of approximately 300,000 clones in the sample, 80% to 90% are singletons; the top ten hold over 5%. Sequencing used peripheral blood. The receptors shown here come from a woman between 45 and 60 years old with COVID-19, enrolled during active disease.

This rearrangement joins TRBV5-4 to TRBJ2-3; tentatively, D is TRBD2 (6 bases). This CDR3 comprises 17 residues. Per germline, CDR1 SGHNT and CDR2 YYREEE (reference sequence). Deletions cut 3 bases from V and 3 bases from J, with 20 bases between. This CDR3 is CASSSRLVAGTTDTQYF. As DNA, the CDR3 is TGTGCCAGCAGCTCCCGCCTTGTGGCGGGGACGACAGATACGCAGTATTTT.

The chain uses TRBV29-1 and TRBJ1-2; D is perhaps TRBD1 (5 bases). CDR1 SQVTM and CDR2 ANQGSEA come from the germline V gene. The CDR3 extends over 13 amino acids. V lost 4 bases to trimming and J lost 9 bases, with 18 bases between them. As DNA, the CDR3 is TGCAGCGTTGCATCCAGGGATGGTAACAGCTACACCTTC. Translation: CSVASRDGNSYTF.

In its sample, this clone was seen a few times. V and J are TRBV24-1 and TRBJ1-1; D is unresolved. The germline V and J ends were trimmed by 9 bases and 10 bases, with 20 bases remaining between them. The CDR3 contains 13 residues. CDR1 is KGHDR, CDR2 SFDVKD, per germline. This chain's CDR3 is CATLTLQRVRAFF. CDR3 in DNA: TGTGCCACCCTTACTCTACAGCGGGTAAGAGCTTTCTTT.

Comment on this clone: Other DNA sequences in this sample translate to the same CDR3. The chain carries TRBV19 and TRBJ2-3, with TRBD1 identical over 8 bases. Germline values: CDR1 LNHDA, CDR2 SQIVND (reference sequence). The V and J ends lost 3 bases and 4 bases, in that order; junction bases with no gene match: 6. The CDR3 extends over 15 amino acids. CDR3 residues: CASSIGQGAADTQYF. The CDR3 coding sequence is TGTGCCAGTAGTATCGGTCAGGGGGCGGCAGATACGCAGTATTTT.

The chain employs TRBV6-5 and TRBJ1-5, with 10 bases matching TRBD1. CDR1 and CDR2 from the germline V gene are MNHEY and SVGAGI. The length of the CDR3 is 14 residues. The V segment lost 7 bases and the J segment 4 bases; nucleotides outside the gene matches: 4. In nucleotides, the CDR3 is TGTGCCAGCAAGGGACAGGGGAGGAATCAGCCCCAGCATTTT. It specifies CASKGQGRNQPQHF.

The chain links TRBV11-2 to TRBJ2-7; possibly TRBD2 for D (6 bases). Per the germline V gene, CDR1 is SGHAT and CDR2 is FQNNGV. Trimming removed 1 base from V and 3 bases from J, with 7 bases in between. CDR3 length: 13 residues. The DNA of the CDR3 is TGTGCCAGCAGCTTAGCGACTAGCTACGAGCAGTACTTC. This translates into CASSLATSYEQYF.

The chain joins TRBV5-1 to TRBJ2-7; 9 bases are shared with TRBD1. The J segment lost 2 bases and the V segment lost 3 bases, leaving 9 bases of the junction unmatched. Germline assignment: CDR1 SGHRS and CDR2 YFSETQ. The CDR3 extends over 16 amino acids. CDR3 amino acids: CASSYEPGQGTYEQYF. The CDR3 DNA reads TGCGCCAGCAGCTATGAACCGGGACAGGGAACCTACGAGCAGTACTTC.

The chain combines TRBV19 with TRBJ2-5, with D perhaps matching TRBD2 (6 bases). V gave up 3 bases and J gave up 4 bases, with 12 bases separating them. The CDR3 has 14 residues. Germline V CDR1 and CDR2: LNHDA, SQIVND (reference sequence). The DNA of the CDR3 is TGTGCCAGTAGTATGATTGTGGGGGGAGAGACCCAGTACTTC. Protein product: CASSMIVGGETQYF.

This clone was picked up one time. V is TRBV7-6 and J is TRBJ2-7, with 9 positions matching TRBD1. This CDR3 has 14 amino acids. Losses at the gene ends were 5 bases for V and 4 bases for J; bases not matched to a gene: 6. The germline CDR1 and CDR2 sequences are SGHVS and FNYEAQ. This CDR3 reads CASSPPGTGYEQYF. CDR3 sequence (DNA): TGTGCCAGCAGCCCTCCCGGGACAGGGTACGAGCAGTACTTC.

The V call is TRBV5-4, the J call TRBJ2-1, with 10 positions matching TRBD1. The germline CDR1 and CDR2 sequences are SGHNT and YYREEE (reference sequence). CDR3 length: 15 amino acids. Germline trimming cut 2 bases from V and 6 bases from J; bases unmatched to any gene: 5. The CDR3 DNA is TGTGCCAGCAGCTTAGTGACAGGGGGCGTCAATGAGCAGTTCTTC. It yields the protein CASSLVTGGVNEQFF.

The CDR3 nucleotides are TGTGCCAGCAGCGGGTCCACCGAGAATGAGCAGTTCTTC. This encodes CASSGSTENEQFF. J is TRBJ2-1 and V is TRBV9; D is unclear. Trimming cost V 3 bases and J 7 bases, with 11 bases left between them. The CDR3 consists of 13 residues. From germline, CDR1 is SGDLS and CDR2 YYNGEE.

This clone has ten or more counts. The V gene is TRBV11-3, the J gene TRBJ1-2; TRBD1 aligns across 8 bases. This CDR3 contains 17 residues. Unmatched junction bases numbered 10, after V lost 1 base and J lost 3 bases. Germline values: CDR1 SGHNT, CDR2 YENEEA. The CDR3 region is CASSLVWRRQGYYGYTF. Written as DNA, the CDR3 is TGTGCCAGCAGCTTAGTTTGGAGGAGACAGGGGTACTATGGCTACACCTTC.

The chain has TRBV27 and TRBJ2-2; 13 bases agree with TRBD2. CDR1 MNHEY and CDR2 SMNVEV come from the germline V gene (reference sequence). The CDR3 is made up of 16 amino acids. V lost 2 bases to trimming and J lost 5 bases; unmatched junction nucleotides: 2. CDR3 region: CASSLRTSGRTGELFF. The DNA for the CDR3 is TGTGCCAGCAGTTTACGGACTAGCGGGAGAACCGGGGAGCTGTTTTTT.

V gene TRBV6-5 combines with J gene TRBJ2-7, with D possibly TRBD2 on 6 matching bases. This CDR3 has 14 amino acids. CDR1 is MNHEY, CDR2 SVGAGI, per germline. The V end lost 6 bases, the J end lost 7 bases, and 19 bases lay between the germline ends. CDR3 sequence reads: CASSRGAVDSEQYF. In DNA form, the CDR3 reads TGTGCCAGCAGCCGCGGGGCAGTGGACTCGGAGCAGTACTTC.

This chain uses TRBV9 with TRBJ1-1, with D tentatively TRBD1 (6 bases). Per germline, CDR1 SGDLS and CDR2 YYNGEE. This CDR3 region has 16 residues. Between the trimmed V and J ends, which lost 3 bases and 4 bases, there was a span of 19 bases. CDR3 loop: CASSAEQGGVSTEAFF. The CDR3 DNA follows: TGTGCCAGCAGCGCAGAACAGGGAGGGGTAAGCACTGAAGCTTTCTTT.

This clone was observed a single time. This rearrangement joins TRBV11-3 to TRBJ2-1, with unresolved D. V lost 0 bases to trimming and J lost 6 bases, with 3 bases between them. The CDR3 consists of 12 residues. Germline V gene data show CDR1 as SGHNT and CDR2 as YENEEA. The CDR3 spells CASSLDGNEQFF. The CDR3 DNA follows: TGTGCCAGCAGCTTAGACGGCAATGAGCAGTTCTTC.